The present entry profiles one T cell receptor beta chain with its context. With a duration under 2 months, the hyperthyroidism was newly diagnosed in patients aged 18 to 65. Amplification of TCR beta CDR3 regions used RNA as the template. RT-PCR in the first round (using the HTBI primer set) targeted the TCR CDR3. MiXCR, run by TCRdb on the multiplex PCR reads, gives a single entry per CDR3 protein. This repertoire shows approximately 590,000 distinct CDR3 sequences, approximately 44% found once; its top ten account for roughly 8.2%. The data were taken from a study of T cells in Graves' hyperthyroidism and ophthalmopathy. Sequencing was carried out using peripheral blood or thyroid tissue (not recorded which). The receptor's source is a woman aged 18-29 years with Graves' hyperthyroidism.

The CDR3 spells CASSPGGGYMNTEAFF. CDR3 sequence (DNA): TGTGCCAGCAGCCCCGGTGGTGGTTACATGAACACTGAAGCTTTCTTT. J is TRBJ1-1 and V is TRBV2, with D unresolved. V dropped 6 bases and J dropped 0 bases, with 17 bases sitting between them. Looked up from germline, CDR1 is SNHLY and CDR2 is FYNNEI. This CDR3 is built from 16 residues.